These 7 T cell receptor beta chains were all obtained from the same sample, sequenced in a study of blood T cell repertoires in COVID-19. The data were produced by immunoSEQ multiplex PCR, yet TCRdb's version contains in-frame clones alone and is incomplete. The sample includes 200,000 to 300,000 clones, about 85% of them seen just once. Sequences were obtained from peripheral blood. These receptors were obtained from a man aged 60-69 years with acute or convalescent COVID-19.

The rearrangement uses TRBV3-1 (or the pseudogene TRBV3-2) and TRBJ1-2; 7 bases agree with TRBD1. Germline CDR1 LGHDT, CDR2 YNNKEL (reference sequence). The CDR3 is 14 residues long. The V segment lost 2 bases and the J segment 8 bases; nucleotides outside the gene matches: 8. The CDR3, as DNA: TGTGCCAGCAGCCAACAGAACAGGGGAACGGGCTACACCTTC. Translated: CASSQQNRGTGYTF.

The CDR3 sequence: CASSLHVQGEYNEQFF. Written as DNA, the CDR3 is TGTGCCAGCTCTTTACATGTCCAGGGGGAGTACAATGAGCAGTTCTTC. This chain links TRBV18 with TRBJ2-1; TRBD1 matches at 7 bases. CDR1 is KGHSH and CDR2 is LQKENI in the germline V gene. V dropped 6 bases and J dropped 4; count of bases not matched to a gene: 12. The CDR3 has 16 residues.

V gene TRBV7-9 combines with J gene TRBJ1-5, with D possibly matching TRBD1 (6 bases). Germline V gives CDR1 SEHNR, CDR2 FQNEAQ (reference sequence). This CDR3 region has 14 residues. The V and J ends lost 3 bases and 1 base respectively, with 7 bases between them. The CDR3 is CASSFTGSNQPQHF. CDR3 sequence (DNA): TGTGCCAGCAGCTTTACAGGGAGCAATCAGCCCCAGCATTTT.

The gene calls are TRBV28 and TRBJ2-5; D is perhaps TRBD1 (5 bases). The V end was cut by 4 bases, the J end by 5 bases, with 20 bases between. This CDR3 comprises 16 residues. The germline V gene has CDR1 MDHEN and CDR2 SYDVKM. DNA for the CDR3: TGTGCCAGCAGTTCAGGCGGTAGGGGTGCTTTTGAGACCCAGTACTTC. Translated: CASSSGGRGAFETQYF.

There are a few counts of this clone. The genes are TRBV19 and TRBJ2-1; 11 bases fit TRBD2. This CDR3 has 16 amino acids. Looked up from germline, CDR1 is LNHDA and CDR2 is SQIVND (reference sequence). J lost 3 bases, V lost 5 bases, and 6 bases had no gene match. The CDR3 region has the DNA TGTGCCAGTAGTGGAACCGGGACTAGCGGCTACAATGAGCAGTTCTTC. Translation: CASSGTGTSGYNEQFF.

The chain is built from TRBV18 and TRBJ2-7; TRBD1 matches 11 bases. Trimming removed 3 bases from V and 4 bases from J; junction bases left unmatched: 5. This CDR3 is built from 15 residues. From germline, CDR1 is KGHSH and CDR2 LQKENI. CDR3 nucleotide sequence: TGTGCCAGCTCACCCGGACAGGGGGCTATTTACGAGCAGTACTTC. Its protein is CASSPGQGAIYEQYF.

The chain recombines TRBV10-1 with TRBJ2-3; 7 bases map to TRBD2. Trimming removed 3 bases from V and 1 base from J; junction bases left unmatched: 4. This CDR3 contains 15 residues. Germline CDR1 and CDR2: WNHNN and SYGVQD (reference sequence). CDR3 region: CASSDPRGGTDTQYF. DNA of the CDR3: TGCGCCAGCAGTGATCCCCGGGGGGGCACAGATACGCAGTATTTT.